This T cell receptor beta chain stems from a study of cytomegalovirus exposure and HLA in healthy donors. Study-wide findings and caveats: A later analysis reportedly found fewer N-insertions in an Asian-associated ancestry cluster than the approximately 730-donor mean.

Comment on this clone: Its specificity is unknown.

PCR was performed using 60 Vbeta and 13 Jbeta primers. Here immunoSEQ multiplex PCR was the method, and the copy in TCRdb shows in-frame clones only, minus some. The table lists about 52,000 clones, around 62% of them singletons, with 12% in the top ten. The CDR3 has 13 amino acids. Looked up from germline, CDR1 is MNHNS and CDR2 is SASEGT. Trimming shortened V by 8 bases and J by 0 bases, and 10 bases separated the two germline ends. The sequence derives from a human donor in good health. Sequenced material: PBMCs. The V call is TRBV6-1, the J call TRBJ1-2; possibly TRBD1 for D (6 bases). The CDR3 sequence: CASRQEANYGYTF. The CDR3 nucleotides are TGTGCCAGCCGACAGGAAGCTAACTATGGCTACACCTTC.